This entry describes one TCR beta chain. Produced via immunoSEQ multiplex PCR; TCRdb's table is partial and in-frame only. The sample records around 310,000 clones, approximately 89% being singletons. These data originate in a study of blood T cell repertoires in COVID-19. Study-wide context: COVID-19 samples collected from the United States, Italy and Spain covered acute and convalescent phases.

The sequence was collected from a woman aged 25-40 years who had recovered from COVID-19. The sample was PBMCs or T cells enriched from blood (not recorded which).

The CDR3 DNA reads TGTGCCAGCAGCCCCGGGGAGTACCTAACCTACGAGCAGTACTTC. Translating gives CASSPGEYLTYEQYF. The chain uses TRBV6-5 and TRBJ2-7; weak D call: TRBD2 (5 bases). This CDR3 contains 15 residues. From germline, CDR1 is MNHEY and CDR2 SVGAGI. Trimming shortened V by 6 bases and J by 2 bases, and 17 bases separated the two germline ends.